The sequence of this TCR beta chain was determined in a study of cytomegalovirus exposure and HLA in healthy donors. Study-wide findings and caveats: An analysis was carried out at a later point. It showed that HLA-associated TCR beta chains were more clonally expanded than equally common non-associated chains. Sequencing likely produced, as an artifact, a cluster of highly shared sequence variants.

On this clone: What it binds is unknown.

The CDR3 length is 16 residues. In germline, CDR1 is SGHRS, CDR2 YFSETQ. The junction had 11 bases not matched to a gene; V was cut back by 4 bases and J by 5 bases. Donors had nominal health at sampling but likely had unrecorded immune exposures. Both 60 Vbeta primers and 13 Jbeta primers went into the PCR. Generated by immunoSEQ multiplex PCR, the TCRdb table keeps only in-frame clones and is missing some. The data contain 150,000 to 200,000 clones, around 79% of them singletons. The V and J genes are TRBV5-1 and TRBJ2-1, with 8 bases matching TRBD2. Sequencing was done on a sample of PBMCs. The source is a woman aged 40-49 years in good health and CMV-seronegative. The CDR3: CASSLNFGGGNNEQFF. The CDR3 DNA reads TGCGCCAGCAGCCTGAATTTCGGCGGGGGGAACAATGAGCAGTTCTTC.